This T cell receptor beta chain originates from a study of OX40 agonist ivuxolimab in advanced cancers. Study-wide context: Dosing consisted of intravenous ivuxolimab at 0.01 to 10 mg/kg every 2 weeks. Study-level results: Among the least clonally expanded were partial responders at 0.1-3.0 mg/kg.

On this clone: Its antigen is currently unknown.

V trimming: 1 base; J trimming: 6 bases; junction bases outside the gene matches: 5. Germline CDR1 LGHNA, CDR2 YSLEER. This CDR3 is built from 16 residues. Sequenced by immunoSEQ multiplex PCR; TCRdb stores in-frame clones only, minus some. The repertoire holds approximately 66,000 clones, with roughly nine tenths as singletons. The chain couples TRBV4-3 to TRBJ2-7; TRBD2 agrees at 14 bases. The source material was CD4+ or CD8+ T cells sorted from blood, sampled in a trial of the OX40 agonist ivuxolimab. The receptor was isolated from an adult with an advanced solid tumor such as melanoma, head and neck, liver or kidney cancer. DNA for the CDR3: TGCGCCAGCAGCCAAGGACTAGCGGGAGGGCCACTCGAGCAGTACTTC. This gives the protein CASSQGLAGGPLEQYF.